This T cell receptor beta chain came from a study of shared clonotypes between healthy human individuals. The study, taken as a whole, reports: In the sorted subsets, rarefaction showed sequencing was incomplete despite large depth.

A note on this clone: What it binds is unknown.

Germline V gene sequence: CDR1 SGHKS, CDR2 YYEKEE (reference sequence). This CDR3 contains 15 residues. V lost 4 bases to trimming and J lost 3 bases, with 17 bases between them. The assay was immunoSEQ multiplex PCR, and TCRdb's table has in-frame clones only and misses some. The data hold around 560,000 clones, with roughly 95% observed a single time. CD45RO-negative CD8 cells positively selected for CCR7 made up the naive population, which excluded terminally differentiated effector memory CD45RA+ cells. The rearrangement links TRBV5-5 to TRBJ2-7; no clear D gene. Sequenced: naive CD8+ T cells sorted from blood. The TCR sequence derives from a woman in her 30s in good health. CDR3 protein: CASSVPASLGYEQYF. The CDR3 DNA is TGTGCCAGCAGCGTGCCAGCAAGTTTGGGCTACGAGCAGTACTTC.